The entry below describes one T cell receptor beta chain. The data derive from a study of Ad26.COV2.S vaccination and SARS-CoV-2 variants. Study summary: Trial arm assignment for the donor was COV1001 Ad26.COV2.S. Once or twice, 56 days apart, Ad26.COV2.S was delivered intramuscularly.

Treatment here: some 20 received Ad26.COV2.S at low or high dose, single or two shots; five or six received placebo; per-sample allocation not given. Day 63 after the first vaccine or placebo injection was the time point for sampling. Germline CDR1 is MNHEY and CDR2 is SVGAGI. The CDR3 spans 14 residues. Trimming stripped 5 bases from V and 7 bases from J, with 18 bases between. TCRdb's copy holds only in-frame clones and misses some; the assay was immunoSEQ multiplex PCR. This table holds about 400,000 clones, 83% found once. The J gene is TRBJ2-7, the V gene TRBV6-5, with D unresolved. The TCR originated in a person between 18 and 60 years old who received the Ad26.COV2.S COVID-19 vaccine or a placebo. Sample: peripheral blood, taken in a trial of Ad26.COV2.S vaccine versus placebo. The CDR3 nucleotides read TGTGCCAGCAGTAAGACGGGCCCTAGAGGAGAGCAGTACTTC. Translation: CASSKTGPRGEQYF.